Included here is one TCR beta chain sequence, with context. Its antigen is undetermined. Markers CD45RO/CCR7/CD25/CD127/CD95/CD27 served to sort CD4+ naive, central memory, regulatory and stem cell-like memory cells. Germline-derived CDR1 and CDR2 are SGHTA and FQGTGA. The J segment lost 8 bases and the V segment lost 3 bases, leaving 4 bases of the junction unmatched. CDR3 length: 15 amino acids. The sequenced template was cDNA made from the entire isolated RNA. Here immunoSEQ multiplex PCR was the method, and the copy in TCRdb shows in-frame clones only, minus some. This table holds approximately 150,000 clones, about 10% found once. This sample was included in a study of beta chain features in type 1 diabetes. Study-level points and caveats: A possible short-template PCR bias applies equally to patients and controls.

Specimen: naive CD4+ T cells from blood. This TCR derives from a man between 18 and 29 years old in good health. The chain joins TRBV7-3 to TRBJ1-4, with 12 positions matching TRBD1. CDR3 loop: CASSLGQGAREKLFF. The CDR3 DNA sequence: TGTGCCAGCAGCTTGGGACAGGGGGCTCGGGAAAAACTGTTTTTT.